This is a list of T cell receptor beta chains from one sample in a study of molecular identifiers for immune sequencing clone quantification. From the PCR reads, TCRdb called clonotypes with MiXCR, one entry per CDR3 protein. The data contain about 640,000 distinct CDR3 sequences, just under 20% of them singletons. Sequenced input: naive CD8+ T cells from blood, with Jurkat cell RNA spiked in. Receptors were obtained from a human donor in good health. Some libraries in this study had Jurkat cell RNA spiked in. The CDR3 runs from the conserved cysteine through the conserved F or W. D genes are given only for firm matches. A row's size may be missing; if present it is once, few, many or a size class.

abundance | j_gene | d_gene | v_gene | CDR3aa | CDR3nt
- | TRBJ2-3 | TRBD2 | TRBV5-4 | CATRTSGGSDTRYF | TGTGCCACCCGGACTAGCGGGGGGTCTGATACGCGGTATTTT
many | TRBJ2-6 | - | TRBV11-1 | CASSYYRSGANVLTF | TGTGCCAGCAGCTATTATCGCTCTGGGGCCAACGTCCTGACTTTC
- | TRBJ2-7 | TRBD1 | TRBV27 | CASSFQQGASYEQYF | TGTGCCAGCAGTTTCCAACAGGGGGCCTCCTACGAGCAGTACTTC
few | TRBJ2-7 | - | TRBV6-2/TRBV6-3 | CASKSGAHYEQYF | TGTGCCAGCAAATCCGGGGCCCACTACGAGCAGTACTTC
many | TRBJ2-5 | TRBD1 | TRBV27 | CASSAGTGMEKTQYF | TGTGCCAGCAGTGCCGGGACAGGGATGGAGAAGACCCAGTACTTC
- | TRBJ2-1 | - | TRBV2 | CASGGLAPFNEQFF | TGTGCCAGCGGGGGGCTAGCGCCCTTCAATGAGCAGTTCTTC
- | TRBJ2-1 | - | TRBV7-2 | CASSSQGSYYNELFF | TGTGCCAGCAGCTCCCAGGGGTCATACTACAATGAGCTGTTCTTC
many | TRBJ1-1 | - | TRBV5-6 | CASSLEGPGGTEAFF | TGTGCCAGCAGCTTGGAGGGCCCGGGGGGTACTGAAGCTTTCTTT
- | TRBJ2-3 | - | TRBV20-1 | CSAVVAGQSTDTQYF | TGCAGTGCCGTCGTAGCGGGACAGAGCACAGATACGCAGTATTTT
- | TRBJ2-7 | TRBD2 | TRBV20-1 | CSAMTSAPYEQYF | TGCAGTGCTATGACTAGCGCACCCTACGAGCAGTACTTC
many | TRBJ1-1 | - | TRBV5-5 | CASSLAEGTLLAFF | TGTGCCAGCAGCTTGGCGGAAGGAACCCTCTTGGCTTTCTTT
many | TRBJ1-3 | - | TRBV30 | CAWSVLDGNTIYF | TGTGCCTGGAGTGTACTAGATGGAAACACCATATATTTT
- | TRBJ1-1 | - | TRBV6-1 | CAGSLGVSTEAFF | TGTGCCGGCAGTCTAGGGGTGAGCACTGAAGCTTTCTTT
- | TRBJ2-1 | - | TRBV5-1 | CASTLDGYYNEQFF | TGCGCCAGCACCCTGGACGGATACTACAATGAGCAGTTCTTC
- | TRBJ1-1 | - | TRBV20-1 | CSAIWNTEAFF | TGCAGTGCTATCTGGAACACTGAAGCTTTCTTT
many | TRBJ1-5 | - | TRBV4-1 | CASSQEGLGIQPQHF | TGCGCCAGCAGCCAAGAAGGCCTGGGTATCCAGCCCCAGCATTTT
many | TRBJ1-1 | - | TRBV29-1 | CSVDRTGNTEAFF | TGCAGCGTTGACAGGACGGGGAACACTGAAGCTTTCTTT
many | TRBJ2-3 | TRBD2 | TRBV9 | CASSVGTSGTDTQYF | TGTGCCAGCAGCGTGGGGACTAGCGGCACAGATACGCAGTATTTT
few | TRBJ2-5 | - | TRBV7-6 | CASSTEGRQETQYF | TGTGCCAGCAGTACCGAGGGGAGGCAAGAGACCCAGTACTTC
many | TRBJ2-7 | TRBD1 | TRBV4-3 | CASSHGTGVSYEQYF | TGCGCCAGCAGCCACGGGACAGGGGTGTCCTACGAGCAGTACTTC
- | TRBJ2-7 | - | TRBV27 | CASGFKRGGYEQYF | TGTGCCAGCGGTTTTAAAAGGGGGGGTTACGAGCAGTACTTC
many | TRBJ2-3 | - | TRBV9 | CASGSRGGGLTDTQYF | TGTGCCAGCGGCTCAAGAGGAGGGGGCCTCACAGATACGCAGTATTTT
many | TRBJ2-4 | - | TRBV6-2/TRBV6-3 | CASSYSIQKRAKNIQYF | TGTGCCAGCAGTTACTCGATACAGAAGAGAGCCAAAAACATTCAGTACTTC
many | TRBJ1-1 | TRBD1 | TRBV5-1 | CASHGQAAGTEAFF | TGCGCCAGCCATGGACAGGCGGCTGGTACTGAAGCTTTCTTT
- | TRBJ1-4 | - | TRBV3-1 | CASSQDPHPTNEKLFF | TGTGCCAGCAGCCAAGACCCACACCCAACTAATGAAAAACTGTTTTTT
many | TRBJ2-5 | TRBD2 | TRBV4-1 | CASSQEGSGGDETQYF | TGCGCCAGCAGCCAAGAAGGGAGCGGGGGGGACGAGACCCAGTACTTC
many | TRBJ2-7 | TRBD2 | TRBV3-1 | CASSPGLAGGDEQYF | TGTGCCAGCAGCCCGGGACTAGCGGGGGGTGACGAGCAGTACTTC
many | TRBJ1-1 | TRBD1 | TRBV5-1 | CASSVTGFTEAFF | TGCGCCAGCAGTGTGACAGGGTTCACTGAAGCTTTCTTT
- | TRBJ2-2 | - | TRBV7-6 | CASSISGPTGELFF | TGTGCCAGCAGCATCTCAGGCCCCACCGGGGAGCTGTTTTTT
few | TRBJ1-2 | TRBD1 | TRBV6-5 | CASSYAPGQGDYGYTF | TGTGCCAGCAGTTACGCTCCGGGACAGGGCGACTATGGCTACACCTTC
many | TRBJ2-3 | - | TRBV7-7 | CASSWGDGTDTQYF | TGTGCCAGCAGCTGGGGGGATGGCACAGATACGCAGTATTTT
many | TRBJ2-2 | TRBD1 | TRBV19 | CASSSLGTANTGELFF | TGTGCCAGTAGTTCCCTGGGGACAGCCAACACCGGGGAGCTGTTTTTT
few | TRBJ2-5 | TRBD2 | TRBV7-9 | CASSTPELAVQETQYF | TGTGCCAGCAGCACCCCGGAACTAGCGGTACAAGAGACCCAGTACTTC
- | TRBJ2-1 | TRBD1 | TRBV29-1 | CSAGTGSSYNEQFF | TGCAGCGCCGGGACAGGGAGCTCCTACAATGAGCAGTTCTTC
many | TRBJ2-7 | TRBD2 | TRBV29-1 | CSVGSGMSYEQYF | TGCAGCGTTGGTAGCGGGATGTCCTACGAGCAGTACTTC
many | TRBJ2-4 | TRBD1 | TRBV13 | CASSSSHIRDRGLENNIQYF | TGTGCCAGCAGCTCCTCCCATATACGGGACAGGGGATTGGAAAACAACATTCAGTACTTC
- | TRBJ1-1 | TRBD1 | TRBV5-1 | CASGLGQMNTEAFF | TGCGCCAGCGGCTTGGGACAGATGAACACTGAAGCTTTCTTT
many | TRBJ2-7 | TRBD1 | TRBV10-3 | CAIRGTGDYEQYF | TGTGCCATCAGGGGGACAGGAGACTACGAGCAGTACTTC
many | TRBJ1-5 | - | TRBV20-1 | CSARDYLLSSNQPQHF | TGCAGTGCTAGGGATTATTTGCTCAGCAGCAATCAGCCCCAGCATTTT
many | TRBJ1-1 | - | TRBV13 | CASSLGRANTEAFF | TGTGCCAGCAGCTTAGGCAGAGCTAACACTGAAGCTTTCTTT
many | TRBJ2-7 | - | TRBV30 | CAWSSSSYEQYF | TGTGCCTGGAGCAGCAGCTCCTACGAGCAGTACTTC
- | TRBJ1-2 | - | TRBV7-2 | CASSLGVVGYGYTF | TGTGCCAGCAGCTTAGGGGTGGTGGGCTATGGCTACACCTTC
many | TRBJ1-1 | TRBD1 | TRBV4-3 | CASSQVGQGGTEAFF | TGCGCCAGCAGCCAAGTGGGACAGGGGGGGACTGAAGCTTTCTTT
many | TRBJ1-2 | - | TRBV12-3/TRBV12-4 | CASIGGDGYTF | TGTGCCAGCATCGGGGGTGATGGCTACACCTTC
many | TRBJ2-7 | - | TRBV5-6 | CASSLVRDGNLGEQYF | TGTGCCAGCAGCTTGGTCCGGGACGGAAATCTTGGCGAGCAGTACTTC
- | TRBJ2-6 | - | TRBV12-3/TRBV12-4 | CASRTSYPQGIGANVLTF | TGTGCCAGCAGGACCTCTTACCCCCAGGGGATTGGGGCCAACGTCCTGACTTTC
many | TRBJ2-7 | TRBD1 | TRBV20-1 | CSAWLRTGSSYEQYF | TGCAGTGCTTGGCTTCGGACAGGGAGCTCCTACGAGCAGTACTTC
many | TRBJ2-7 | - | TRBV28 | CASSPRGGLTYEQYF | TGTGCCAGCAGCCCACGGGGAGGACTGACCTACGAGCAGTACTTC
- | TRBJ1-2 | TRBD1 | TRBV7-9 | CASRTGTGGGGYTF | TGTGCCAGCAGGACCGGGACAGGGGGCGGTGGCTACACCTTC
many | TRBJ2-7 | TRBD2 | TRBV19 | CASSIGTSGPYEQYF | TGTGCCAGTAGTATAGGGACTAGCGGACCTTACGAGCAGTACTTC
many | TRBJ1-2 | - | TRBV6-2/TRBV6-3 | CASSYLHPDPYGYTF | TGTGCCAGCAGTTACTTGCACCCGGACCCCTATGGCTACACCTTC
once | TRBJ2-1 | TRBD2 | TRBV15 | CVTSRDRWGGYYNEQFF | TGTGTCACCAGCAGAGATAGGTGGGGGGGGTACTACAATGAGCAGTTCTTC
many | TRBJ2-7 | - | TRBV27 | CASSTGPRLYEQYF | TGTGCCAGCAGTACCGGGCCTCGGTTATACGAGCAGTACTTC
- | TRBJ2-1 | TRBD2 | TRBV28 | CASSSLLWVAGKDNEQFF | TGTGCCAGCAGTTCCCTGCTTTGGGTAGCGGGAAAGGACAATGAGCAGTTCTTC
few | TRBJ1-4 | TRBD1 | TRBV19 | CASSGTGSEKLFF | TGTGCCAGTAGTGGGACAGGGAGCGAAAAACTGTTTTTT
- | TRBJ1-1 | - | TRBV7-9 | CAGVGPEAFF | TGTGCCGGAGTTGGCCCTGAAGCTTTCTTT